The 8 T cell receptor beta chains listed next were all sequenced from one sample in a study of tissue T cells after allogeneic stem cell transplantation (dated by TCRdb to between 2022 and 2023). What this sample's time point label stands for: mouse harvest day 14 after allogeneic transplant. Each mouse graft, delivered by tail vein injection, combined 10^6 splenic CD5+ T cells with 10^7 T-cell-depleted bone marrow cells. Library construction relied on the immunoSEQ multiplex PCR assay. TCRdb re-hosts the immuneACCESS table, in-frame sequences only. Its copies lack some clones; in the studies checked, an unresolved V gene accounts for under half of them, and the cause for the rest is not known. For this sample the table gives 6,500 to 8,000 clones, of which 36% were detected only once. The top ten clones comprise more than 6% of the sample. Input material: skin. These receptor sequences come from a female BALB/c mouse given C57BL/6 T cells with graft-versus-host disease after an allogeneic hematopoietic cell transplant.

Points on this clone: Mouse gene names apply. Sequencing ends 1 residue short of the CDR3 end; the germline J gene provides the rest. The V gene is TRBV26, the J gene TRBJ2-5; the D call may be TRBD1 or TRBD2 (6 bases each). Germline V gives CDR1 KGHPV, CDR2 FQNQEV (reference sequence). The V gene lost 6 bases and the J gene lost 4 bases, with 8 bases spanning the gap. The CDR3 extends over 12 amino acids. The covered CDR3 bases are TGTGCCAGCAGAAGGGGGGAAGACACCCAGTAC. It encodes CASRRGEDTQY. The entire CDR3 is CASRRGEDTQYF.

Concerning this clone: The gene names given are mouse names. The read stops 1 residue short of the end of the CDR3; the missing end is completed from the germline J gene. The chain carries TRBV26 and TRBJ1-1, with D unclear. This CDR3 contains 14 residues. Trimming removed 0 bases at V and 1 base at J, with 6 bases between. Germline CDR1 and CDR2: KGHPV and FQNQEV (reference sequence). CDR3 in amino acids: CASSLSGRNTEVFF. CDR3 bases read: TGTGCCAGCAGTCTGTCAGGGAGGAACACAGAAGTCTTC.

A remark on this clone: The listed genes are named as in mouse. The observed sequence ends 1 residue before the CDR3 terminus, with the missing tail filled in from the germline J gene. The J gene is TRBJ2-2, the V gene TRBV3; 7 bases match TRBD1. With V trimmed by 4 bases and J by 3 bases, 5 bases remained unmatched. There are 15 residues in the CDR3. CDR1 is SNHLY, CDR2 FYNGKV, per germline (reference sequence). Incomplete CDR3 DNA: TGTGCCAGCAGCTCGACAGGGAGGGACACCGGGCAGCTCTAC. Translating gives CASSSTGRDTGQLY. The complete CDR3 protein is CASSSTGRDTGQLYF.

To note about this clone: Gene names and germline refer to mouse. The CDR3 end falls 1 residue outside the read, so it is completed with the germline J gene. The chain employs TRBV1 and TRBJ2-4; D might be TRBD1 (6 bases). The CDR3 totals 13 residues. Deletions cut 3 bases from V and 4 bases from J, with 8 bases between. CDR1 and CDR2 from the germline V gene are NSQYPW and LRSPGD (reference sequence). CDR3 in amino acids: CTCSAGQKNTLYF. CDR3 DNA, as far as it was read: TGCACCTGCAGTGCCGGACAGAAAAACACCTTGTAC.

This clone was found a few times. Mouse names are used for the genes. Read data end 1 residue before the CDR3 end; the end is taken from the germline J gene. The genes are TRBV1 and TRBJ1-1; tentatively, D is TRBD1 (6 bases). CDR3 length equals 15 residues. Looked up from germline, CDR1 is NSQYPW and CDR2 is LRSPGD (reference sequence). The V end was cut by 3 bases, the J end by 0 bases, with 11 bases between. The covered CDR3 bases are TGCACCTGCAGTGCTCGGGACAATGCAAACACAGAAGTCTTC. Its protein product is CTCSARDNANTEVF. The complete CDR3 sequence is CTCSARDNANTEVFF.

A word on this clone: Mouse germline and gene names are used. The sequenced fragment ends 1 residue before the CDR3 boundary, so the rest is inferred from the germline J gene. This chain links TRBV13-3 with TRBJ2-5, with 10 bases lining up with TRBD2. CDR3 size: 15 residues. In germline, CDR1 is NNHDY, CDR2 SYVADS. The J segment lost 5 bases and the V segment lost 5 bases, leaving 8 bases of the junction unmatched. CDR3 DNA (partial): TGTGCCAGCAGACCCCGACTGGGGGGAAGAGACACCCAGTAC. Translated: CASRPRLGGRDTQY. The entire CDR3 protein is CASRPRLGGRDTQYF.

Points on this clone: Gene labels here are mouse ones. Read coverage stops 1 residue before the CDR3 terminus; the germline J gene supplies the remainder. The rearrangement joins TRBV4 to TRBJ1-1; D is undetermined. The CDR3 has 13 amino acids. Germline V gives CDR1 LGHDT, CDR2 YNNKQL (reference sequence). V lost 3 bases to trimming and J lost 1 base, with 6 bases between them. CDR3 protein: CASSYNRNTEVFF. The CDR3 DNA, read in part, is TGTGCCAGCAGCTACAACAGAAACACAGAAGTCTTC.

This clone was observed a single time. All gene names here are mouse names. The CDR3 here is CTCSAQSSQNTLYF. The sequenced CDR3 bases are TGCACCTGCAGTGCCCAGTCTAGTCAAAACACCTTGTAC. The chain joins TRBV1 to TRBJ2-4; D call uncertain. The read terminates 1 residue before the CDR3 end, so the remaining end is supplied by the germline J gene. Trimming shortened V by 3 bases and J by 0 bases, and 7 bases separated the two germline ends. Germline CDR1 NSQYPW, CDR2 LRSPGD (reference sequence). CDR3 length equals 14 residues.